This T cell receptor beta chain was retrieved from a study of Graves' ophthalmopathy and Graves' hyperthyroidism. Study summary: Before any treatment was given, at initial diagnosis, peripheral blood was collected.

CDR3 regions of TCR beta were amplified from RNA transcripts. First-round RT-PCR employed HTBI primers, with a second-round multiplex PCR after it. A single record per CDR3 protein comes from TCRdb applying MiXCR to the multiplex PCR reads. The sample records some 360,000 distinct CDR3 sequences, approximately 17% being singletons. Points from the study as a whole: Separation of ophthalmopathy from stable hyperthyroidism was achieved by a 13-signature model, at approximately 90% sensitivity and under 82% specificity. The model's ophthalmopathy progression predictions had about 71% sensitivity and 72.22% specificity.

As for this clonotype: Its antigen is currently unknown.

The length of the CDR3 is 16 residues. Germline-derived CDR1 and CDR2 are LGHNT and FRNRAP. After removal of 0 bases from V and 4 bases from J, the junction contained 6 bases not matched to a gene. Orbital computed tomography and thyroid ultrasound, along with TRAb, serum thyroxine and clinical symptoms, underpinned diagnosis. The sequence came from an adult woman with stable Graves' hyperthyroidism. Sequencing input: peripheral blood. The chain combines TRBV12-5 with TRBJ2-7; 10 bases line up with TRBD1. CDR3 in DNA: TGTGCTAGTGGTTTGGTAACCAAGGGACAGGGGTACGAGCAGTACTTC. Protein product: CASGLVTKGQGYEQYF.